The present T cell receptor beta chain was sequenced within a study of shared clonotypes between healthy human individuals. Whole-study findings and limits: The generation probabilities recorded for non-shared clonotypes fell below those of clonotypes shared by all four donors.

Of note for this clone: Its specificity is unknown. Other DNA sequences within the sample encode an identical CDR3.

The CDR3 sequence is 11 residues long. Germline V gene lookup returns CDR1 SNHLY and CDR2 FYNNEI. After removal of 9 bases from V and 10 bases from J, the junction contained 6 bases not matched to a gene. Per the original data handling: Because ImmunoSEQ provided only junction sequences with no quality scores, the filtering differed. Assay: immunoSEQ multiplex PCR; the TCRdb copy retains only in-frame clones and omits some. V and J calls plus clone size are reproduced from that table; the DNA served to infer D and trimming. The sample includes fewer than 850,000 clones, roughly 70% of them seen just once.

The genes are TRBV2 and TRBJ2-1, with 7 bases matching TRBD1. This TCR derives from a woman aged 25 to 39 in good health. Sequencing was performed on memory CD4+ T cells sorted from blood. As for subset: CD45RA-negative fraction. The CDR3 reads CASSRQGEQFF. CDR3 in DNA: TGTGCCAGTTCTCGACAGGGCGAGCAGTTCTTC. The full variable domain, completed using reference TRBV2 and TRBJ2-1, is EPEVTQTPSHQVTQMGQEVILRCVPISNHLYFYWYRQILGQKVEFLVSFYNNEISEKSEIFDDQFSVERPDGSNFTLKIRSTKLEDSAMYFCASSRQGEQFFGPGTRLTVL.